A selection of T cell receptor beta chains follows, all from one sample in a study of cytomegalovirus exposure and HLA in healthy donors. Only in-frame clones appear in the TCRdb table, and some are missing; sequencing was by immunoSEQ multiplex PCR. Among about 110,000 clones listed, approximately 95% were seen once. The source material was PBMCs. The receptors come from a woman aged 18-29 years in good health and CMV-seronegative. CDR3s include the opening cysteine and the closing phenylalanine or tryptophan. Fields, in order: V gene, clone size, J gene, D gene, CDR3 protein, CDR3 DNA. A D gene is named only where the DNA matches it firmly. Not all rows give a size; the values are once, few, many and, for expanded clones, a class.

>TRBV5-4|once|TRBJ2-1|TRBD1
CASSAPGQLGRNEQFF
TGTGCCAGCAGCGCGCCGGGACAGCTAGGAAGGAATGAGCAGTTCTTC
>TRBV6-6|NA|TRBJ1-4|NA
CASTQGRGTNEKLFF
TGTGCCAGCACCCAGGGGAGGGGTACTAATGAAAAACTGTTTTTT
>TRBV19|NA|TRBJ1-4|NA
CASSIWGVREKLFF
TGTGCCAGTAGTATTTGGGGGGTTCGTGAAAAACTGTTTTTT
>TRBV4-3|NA|TRBJ1-5|NA
CASSQDRSNQPQHF
TGCGCCAGCAGCCAAGATAGAAGCAATCAGCCCCAGCATTTT
>TRBV29-1|few|TRBJ2-1|NA
CSGHPQGNNEQFF
TGCAGCGGCCATCCCCAGGGCAACAATGAGCAGTTCTTC
>TRBV15|NA|TRBJ2-1|TRBD2
CATSGNRGGRNEQFF
TGTGCCACCAGCGGAAACCGGGGGGGACGCAATGAGCAGTTCTTC
>TRBV9|NA|TRBJ2-1|TRBD2
CASSVGLGGPSGGVLVEQFF
TGTGCCAGCAGCGTAGGGTTGGGGGGACCTAGCGGGGGCGTCTTGGTTGAGCAGTTCTTC
>TRBV15|NA|TRBJ1-1|NA
CATSTGRTVSTEAFF
TGTGCCACCAGCACCGGACGGACAGTTAGCACTGAAGCTTTCTTT
>TRBV7-6|NA|TRBJ1-1|NA
CASSLEFWGGTEAFF
TGTGCCAGCAGCTTAGAATTTTGGGGCGGAACTGAAGCTTTCTTT
>TRBV9|NA|TRBJ1-4|NA
CASTPHAGTNEKLFF
TGTGCCAGCACCCCACACGCTGGAACTAATGAAAAACTGTTTTTT
>TRBV5-1|NA|TRBJ2-2|NA
CASSDPTGEGTGELFF
TGCGCCAGCAGCGACCCGACAGGGGAGGGGACCGGGGAGCTGTTTTTT
>TRBV28|NA|TRBJ1-4|NA
CASCLRDRLGEKLFF
TGTGCCAGCTGTTTGCGGGACCGCCTGGGAGAAAAACTGTTTTTT
>TRBV7-6|NA|TRBJ2-7|TRBD2
CASSPWTSGGLYEQYF
TGTGCCAGCAGCCCTTGGACTAGCGGGGGGCTATACGAGCAGTACTTC
>TRBV5-1|few|TRBJ1-6|NA
CASSLVGTVGSPLHF
TGCGCCAGCAGCTTGGTGGGGACTGTGGGGTCACCCCTCCACTTT
>TRBV7-9|NA|TRBJ2-1|NA
CASSLLGHPAYNEQFF
TGTGCCAGCAGCCTCCTAGGACACCCTGCCTACAATGAGCAGTTCTTC
>TRBV5-5|NA|TRBJ1-2|TRBD1
CASSTQPGQGSFGYTF
TGTGCCAGCAGCACGCAGCCGGGACAGGGTAGCTTTGGCTACACCTTC
>TRBV5-5|NA|TRBJ2-6|NA
CASTLPGDYFPSGANVLTF
TGTGCCAGCACACTGCCGGGAGACTACTTCCCTTCTGGGGCCAACGTCCTGACTTTC
>TRBV19|once|TRBJ2-7|TRBD2
CASSPGGESSEQYF
TGTGCCAGTAGTCCTGGGGGGGAATCCTCCGAGCAGTACTTC
>TRBV4-2|NA|TRBJ2-2|NA
CASRYGQNTGELFF
TGTGCCAGCAGATACGGACAGAACACCGGGGAGCTGTTTTTT
>TRBV18|NA|TRBJ1-2|NA
CASSPGGRGGNGYTF
TGTGCCAGCTCACCCGGGGGGCGCGGAGGGAATGGCTACACCTTC
>TRBV4-1|NA|TRBJ2-5|TRBD2
CASSQGEGPETQYF
TGCGCCAGCAGCCAAGGGGAGGGGCCGGAGACCCAGTACTTC
>TRBV7-2|NA|TRBJ2-7|NA
CASSLRLFGSYEQYF
TGTGCCAGCAGCTTGAGACTTTTCGGGTCCTACGAGCAGTACTTC
>TRBV23-1|NA|TRBJ1-5|NA
CASSQSPSDPNQPQHF
TGCGCCAGCAGTCAATCTCCCAGCGACCCGAATCAGCCCCAGCATTTT
>TRBV2|NA|TRBJ2-1|TRBD2
CASSEWLAGTDEQFF
TGTGCCAGCAGTGAGTGGCTAGCGGGGACGGATGAGCAGTTCTTC
>TRBV19|NA|TRBJ1-1|NA
CASTFHSTEAFF
TGTGCCAGTACTTTTCACAGCACTGAAGCTTTCTTT
>TRBV5-5|NA|TRBJ2-7|NA
CASSLAHVGQDSYEQYF
TGTGCCAGCAGCTTGGCACACGTCGGTCAGGACTCCTACGAGCAGTACTTC
>TRBV28|NA|TRBJ1-1|NA
CASSLPWANTEAFF
TGTGCCAGCAGTTTACCGTGGGCGAACACTGAAGCTTTCTTT
>TRBV6-5|NA|TRBJ2-3|NA
CASSSAGLSTDTQYF
TGTGCCAGCAGTTCCGCAGGCCTTAGCACAGATACGCAGTATTTT
>TRBV9|NA|TRBJ2-5|NA
CASSRAVQETQYF
TGTGCCAGCTCTAGAGCGGTCCAAGAGACCCAGTACTTC
>TRBV9|NA|TRBJ1-2|NA
CASSVSRGYGYTF
TGTGCCAGCAGCGTAAGCAGGGGATATGGCTACACCTTC
>TRBV28|NA|TRBJ1-4|TRBD1
CASSPGQGAAKLFF
TGTGCCAGCAGTCCCGGACAGGGTGCTGCGAAACTGTTTTTT
>TRBV7-9|NA|TRBJ2-3|NA
CASSLIGGGTDTQYF
TGTGCCAGCAGCTTAATAGGGGGGGGCACAGATACGCAGTATTTT
>TRBV4-1|NA|TRBJ1-5|NA
CASSQGVQVNQPQHF
TGCGCCAGCAGCCAAGGTGTACAGGTGAATCAGCCCCAGCATTTT
>TRBV27|NA|TRBJ1-1|NA
CASSLWGDTEAFF
TGTGCCAGCAGTTTATGGGGGGACACTGAAGCTTTCTTT
>TRBV7-8|NA|TRBJ2-7|TRBD2
CASSLVGTSGGKYLLYEQYF
TGTGCCAGCAGCTTAGTCGGGACTAGCGGGGGAAAATACTTACTCTACGAGCAGTACTTC
>TRBV9|NA|TRBJ2-7|NA
CASSVGDGSSYEQYF
TGTGCCAGCAGCGTGGGGGACGGGAGCTCCTACGAGCAGTACTTC
>TRBV6-6|once|TRBJ1-5|NA
CASSAGDSNQPQHF
TGTGCCAGCAGTGCAGGGGATAGCAATCAGCCCCAGCATTTT
>TRBV19|NA|TRBJ1-4|NA
CASSIGVIRWFNEKLFF
TGTGCCAGTAGTATTGGAGTAATTAGGTGGTTTAATGAAAAACTGTTTTTT
>TRBV7-4|NA|TRBJ1-2|NA
CASSLRDSTYGYTF
TGTGCCAGCAGCTTACGCGACAGCACCTATGGCTACACCTTC
>TRBV5-1|NA|TRBJ2-1|TRBD1
CASSFAGQGFNEQFF
TGCGCCAGCAGCTTTGCGGGACAGGGCTTCAATGAGCAGTTCTTC
>TRBV7-9|NA|TRBJ2-7|NA
CASSPRESYEQYF
TGTGCCAGCAGCCCCAGGGAATCCTACGAGCAGTACTTC
>TRBV6-5|once|TRBJ2-1|NA
CASSYPSGEQFF
TGTGCCAGCAGTTACCCCAGCGGGGAGCAGTTCTTC
>TRBV27|NA|TRBJ1-2|TRBD1
CASSLWGQGGNYGYTF
TGTGCCAGCAGTTTATGGGGACAGGGGGGGAACTATGGCTACACCTTC
>TRBV5-1|NA|TRBJ2-4|NA
CASSLAGDLNIQYF
TGCGCCAGCAGCTTGGCAGGGGACCTGAACATTCAGTACTTC
>TRBV7-9|NA|TRBJ1-2|NA
CASSNYQSGGLRDGYTF
TGTGCCAGCAGCAACTACCAAAGTGGGGGGTTAAGGGATGGCTACACCTTC
>TRBV15|NA|TRBJ1-1|NA
CATSRTGNTEAFF
TGTGCCACCAGCAGAACAGGGAACACTGAAGCTTTCTTT